What follows are 21 T cell receptor beta chains derived from one specimen sequenced in a study of shared clonotypes between healthy human individuals. Sequenced by immunoSEQ multiplex PCR; TCRdb stores in-frame clones only, minus some. Of roughly 2,300,000 clones detected, 85% to 95% appear once; the ten largest clones hold 0.37%. The sequenced sample consisted of naive CD4+ T cells from PBMCs. Subset indicated: CD45RA+ positively selected. The source of these receptors is a man between 18 and 35 years old in good health. Some clones in this sample may be carry-over from other donors' samples.

The chain has TRBV9 and TRBJ2-7; 12 bases fit TRBD1. The CDR3 runs to 15 residues. V gave up 3 bases and J gave up 3 bases; unmatched junction bases: 4. Germline V gene data show CDR1 as SGDLS and CDR2 as YYNGEE. The CDR3: CASSEGTGGFYEQYF. CDR3 nucleotides: TGTGCCAGCAGCGAAGGGACAGGGGGCTTCTACGAGCAGTACTTC.

The count of this clone is one. The chain uses TRBV30 and TRBJ2-6; D remains unclear. The CDR3 runs 17 residues. The germline V gene encodes CDR1 GTSNPN and CDR2 SVGIG (reference sequence). V lost 4 bases and J lost 0, with 16 bases in between. The CDR3 here is CAWIHRSKPSGANVLTF. For the CDR3, the DNA is TGTGCCTGGATCCATAGATCTAAGCCCTCTGGGGCCAACGTCCTGACTTTC.

J is TRBJ1-5 and V is TRBV4-3, with D perhaps matching TRBD1 (5 bases). CDR3 length: 16 amino acids. V lost 0 bases and J lost 2, with 11 bases in between. CDR1 and CDR2 from the germline V gene are LGHNA and YSLEER. CDR3 in amino acids: CASSQEVAGGNQPQHF. CDR3 DNA: TGCGCCAGCAGCCAAGAAGTGGCGGGGGGCAATCAGCCCCAGCATTTT.

Turning to this clone: The junction shows a germline mismatch at one end, possibly a read error. Other DNA sequences within the sample encode an identical CDR3. The chain joins TRBV20-1 to TRBJ1-4; possible D gene TRBD1, 5 bases. Germline V CDR1 and CDR2: DFQATT, SNEGSKA (reference sequence). This CDR3 is 11 amino acids long. The CDR3 DNA reads TGCAGTGCCAGAGGGGATGAAAAACTGTTTTTT. This encodes CSARGDEKLFF.

V usage is TRBV6-5 and J usage is TRBJ2-7, with D unclear. The CDR3 is 12 residues long. V dropped 4 bases and J dropped 7 bases, with 11 bases sitting between them. Germline CDR1 and CDR2: MNHEY and SVGAGI. Here the CDR3 reads CASSSRSGEQYF. CDR3 in DNA: TGTGCCAGCAGTTCCCGAAGTGGTGAGCAGTACTTC.

The chain joins TRBV18 to TRBJ2-1; tentatively, D is TRBD1 (5 bases). Trimming removed 3 bases at V and 7 bases at J, with 16 bases between. The CDR3 spans 15 residues. From germline, CDR1 is KGHSH and CDR2 LQKENI. CDR3 protein: CASSPGRERLNEQFF. The CDR3 region has the DNA TGTGCCAGCTCACCGGGCAGGGAAAGGTTGAATGAGCAGTTCTTC.

The chain joins TRBV7-3 to TRBJ2-4; D might be TRBD1 (5 bases). Germline V lookup: CDR1 SGHTA, CDR2 FQGTGA. The CDR3 contains 14 residues. Trimming removed 9 bases from V and 3 bases from J, with 15 bases in between. The CDR3 loop is CASATPGYKNIQYF. Written as DNA, the CDR3 is TGTGCCAGTGCTACCCCAGGGTACAAAAACATTCAGTACTTC. The full variable domain, completed using reference TRBV7-3 and TRBJ2-4, is GAGVSQTPSNKVTEKGKYVELRCDPISGHTALYWYRQSLGQGPEFLIYFQGTGAADDSGLPNDRFFAVRPEGSVSTLKIQRTERGDSAVYLCASATPGYKNIQYFGAGTRLSVL.

This chain connects TRBV28 to TRBJ1-2; D might be TRBD1 (5 bases). The CDR3 sequence is 12 residues long. Trimming took 9 bases from V and 4 from J, leaving 12 bases between them. CDR1 and CDR2 (germline): MDHEN, SYDVKM. The CDR3 nucleotides are TGTGCCAGTAAAACAGGATTCTATGGCTACACCTTC. It codes for CASKTGFYGYTF.

V usage is TRBV5-4 and J usage is TRBJ1-1; D is ambiguous. Germline lookup yields CDR1 SGHNT and CDR2 YYREEE (reference sequence). V lost 0 bases, J lost 4 bases, and 10 bases lay in between. The CDR3 covers 14 residues. CDR3 protein: CASSLVQRGTEAFF. CDR3 in DNA: TGTGCCAGCAGCTTGGTTCAGCGGGGCACTGAAGCTTTCTTT.

The CDR3 loop reads CAWRGPGVGEKLFF. The DNA for the CDR3 is TGTGCCTGGAGGGGACCCGGCGTGGGTGAAAAACTGTTTTTT. The chain recombines TRBV30 with TRBJ1-4, with a weak D call TRBD1 (5 bases). This CDR3 region has 14 residues. Germline V gene sequence: CDR1 GTSNPN, CDR2 SVGIG (reference sequence). The ends were cut back, 3 bases at V and 7 bases at J, with 15 bases in the middle.

The rearrangement joins TRBV6-4 to TRBJ2-7, with D possibly TRBD1 on 6 matching bases. The CDR3 spans 15 residues. The ends were cut back, 3 bases at V and 0 bases at J, with 12 bases in the middle. The germline gives CDR1 MRHNA, CDR2 SNTAGT. The CDR3 sequence: CASSEGQGTSYEQYF. For the CDR3, the DNA is TGTGCCAGCAGTGAAGGCCAGGGGACCTCCTACGAGCAGTACTTC.

The chain has TRBV5-5 and TRBJ1-4; D perhaps matches TRBD1 (6 bases). V lost 0 bases to trimming and J lost 8 bases, with 14 bases between them. This CDR3 has 15 residues. The germline gives CDR1 SGHKS, CDR2 YYEKEE (reference sequence). The CDR3 region is CASSLANRVEEKLFF. For the CDR3, the DNA is TGTGCCAGCAGCTTGGCCAACAGGGTGGAGGAAAAACTGTTTTTT.

The V gene is TRBV19, the J gene TRBJ2-7, with 8 bases matching TRBD1. CDR1 and CDR2 from the germline V gene are LNHDA and SQIVND (reference sequence). The trim removed 5 bases at V and 2 bases at J, leaving 8 bases unmatched. There are 15 residues in the CDR3. The CDR3 loop is CASSPGTGAPYEQYF. The CDR3, as DNA: TGTGCCAGTAGTCCCGGGACAGGAGCACCCTACGAGCAGTACTTC.

The chain is built from TRBV5-1 and TRBJ2-1; 10 nucleotides agree with TRBD2. Germline loops: CDR1 SGHRS, CDR2 YFSETQ. Losses at the gene ends were 2 bases for V and 8 bases for J; bases not matched to a gene: 7. CDR3 length: 15 residues. Here the CDR3 DNA reads TGCGCCAGCAGCTTCGAGCGGGAGGGCGGATATGAGCAGTTCTTC. Encoded protein: CASSFEREGGYEQFF.

V and J are TRBV25-1 and TRBJ2-7; TRBD2 agrees at 10 bases. V shed 1 base, J shed 6 bases, and the junction held 6 bases outside the gene matches. The CDR3 spans 15 residues. Germline V gene sequence: CDR1 MGHDK, CDR2 SYGVNS. The CDR3 loop is CASSESVAGGSEQYF. The CDR3 bases are TGTGCCAGCAGTGAATCGGTAGCGGGAGGTTCCGAGCAGTACTTC.

The chain joins TRBV5-5 to TRBJ2-7; possibly TRBD1 or TRBD2 for D (5 bases each). The CDR3 consists of 16 residues. V was cut by 4 bases and J by 4 bases, with 21 bases left in between. Looked up from germline, CDR1 is SGHKS and CDR2 is YYEKEE (reference sequence). CDR3 sequence reads: CASSPTPGPKGYEQYF. CDR3 nucleotide sequence: TGTGCCAGCAGCCCCACACCGGGGCCCAAAGGGTACGAGCAGTACTTC.

This rearrangement joins TRBV6-5 to TRBJ2-7; possibly TRBD1 or TRBD2 for D (5 bases each). The V gene's germline CDR1 is MNHEY and CDR2 SVGAGI. The CDR3 is 14 amino acids. Trimming cost V 4 bases and J 5 bases, with 15 bases left between them. The CDR3: CASSSWGKVDEQYF. The CDR3 nucleotides are TGTGCCAGCAGTTCCTGGGGGAAAGTGGACGAGCAGTACTTC.

This clone is a singleton in its sample. This chain's CDR3 is CASSPRGQNFYEQYF. CDR3 sequence (DNA): TGTGCCAGCTCACCACGCGGGCAGAACTTCTACGAGCAGTACTTC. The chain links TRBV18 to TRBJ2-7; tentative D call: TRBD2 (5 bases). The length of the CDR3 is 15 residues. Germline V lookup: CDR1 KGHSH, CDR2 LQKENI. V was pared by 1 base and J by 3 bases, with 13 bases between.

A note on this clone: One end of the junction does not line up with germline, which may come from a read error. The chain links TRBV28 to TRBJ2-2; perhaps TRBD2 as D (6 bases). CDR3 length: 16 residues. Germline V lookup: CDR1 MDHEN, CDR2 SYDVKM. This CDR3 reads CASSLAGRLNAGELFF. CDR3 nucleotides: TGTGCCAGCAGTTTGGCGGGGCGCCTGAACGCCGGGGAGCTGTTTTTT.

Concerning this clone: This CDR3 is also generated by other DNA sequences in the sample. The chain uses TRBV28 and TRBJ1-6; D is ambiguous. With 6 bases removed from V and 8 bases from J, the gap between germline ends came to 5 bases. CDR1 is MDHEN and CDR2 is SYDVKM in the germline V gene. This CDR3 is built from 11 residues. The CDR3 DNA reads as TGTGCCAGCAGGCGCGATTCACCCCTCCACTTT. It specifies CASRRDSPLHF. Variable domain in full (rest from reference TRBV28 and TRBJ1-6): DVKVTQSSRYLVKRTGEKVFLECVQDMDHENMFWYRQDPGLGLRLIYFSYDVKMKEKGDIPEGYSVSREKKERFSLILESASTNQTSMYLCASRRDSPLHFGNGTRLTVT.

This clone was recorded once. The rearrangement uses TRBV10-2 and TRBJ2-5; 8 bases map to TRBD1. The trim removed 3 bases at V and 4 bases at J, leaving 1 base unmatched. CDR3 size: 13 residues. Germline V CDR1 and CDR2: WSHSY, SAAADI. The CDR3 sequence: CASSDRGRETQYF. The CDR3 DNA is TGCGCCAGCAGTGACAGGGGGCGAGAGACCCAGTACTTC.